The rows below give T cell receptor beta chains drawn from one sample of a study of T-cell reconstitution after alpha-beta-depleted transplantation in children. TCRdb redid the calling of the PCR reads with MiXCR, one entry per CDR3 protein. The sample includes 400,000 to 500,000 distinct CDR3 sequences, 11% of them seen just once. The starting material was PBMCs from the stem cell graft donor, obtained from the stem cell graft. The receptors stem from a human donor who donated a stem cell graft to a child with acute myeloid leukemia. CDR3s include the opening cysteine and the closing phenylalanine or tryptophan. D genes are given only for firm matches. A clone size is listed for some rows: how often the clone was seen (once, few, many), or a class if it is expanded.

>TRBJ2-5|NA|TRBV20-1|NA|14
CSARDRGGRETQYF
TGCAGTGCTAGAGATCGTGGAGGGAGAGAGACCCAGTACTTC
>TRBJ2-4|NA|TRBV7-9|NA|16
CASSSYRSLAKNIQYF
TGTGCCAGCAGCTCCTACAGATCCCTAGCCAAAAACATTCAGTACTTC
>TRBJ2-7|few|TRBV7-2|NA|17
CASSSTLSSGPSYEQYF
TGTGCCAGCAGCTCGACCTTGAGCAGCGGGCCCTCCTACGAGCAGTACTTC
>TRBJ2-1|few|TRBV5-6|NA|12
CASSSDSFEQFF
TGTGCCAGCAGCTCGGACAGCTTTGAGCAGTTCTTC
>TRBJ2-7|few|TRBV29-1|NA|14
CSLWPLQGRYEQYF
TGCAGCTTGTGGCCTCTACAGGGTAGATACGAGCAGTACTTC
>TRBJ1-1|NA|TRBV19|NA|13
CASSVRGNTEAFF
TGTGCCAGTAGTGTCAGGGGGAACACTGAAGCTTTCTTT
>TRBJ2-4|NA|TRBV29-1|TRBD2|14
CSVEGSSGGAIQYF
TGCAGCGTTGAGGGGTCTAGCGGGGGGGCTATCCAGTACTTC
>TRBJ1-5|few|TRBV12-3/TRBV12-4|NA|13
CASSRASGQPQHF
TGTGCCAGCAGTCGGGCCTCAGGTCAGCCCCAGCATTTT
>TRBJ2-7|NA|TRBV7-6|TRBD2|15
CASSSRGASSYEQYF
TGTGCCAGCAGCTCGCGGGGGGCCTCATCCTACGAGCAGTACTTC
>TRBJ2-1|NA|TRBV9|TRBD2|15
CASSELAGRLDEQFF
TGTGCCAGCAGCGAGTTAGCGGGAAGGTTGGATGAGCAGTTCTTC
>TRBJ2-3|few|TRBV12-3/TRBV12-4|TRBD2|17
CASSPGRALPSTDTQYF
TGTGCCAGCAGCCCCGGGAGGGCACTTCCTAGCACAGATACGCAGTATTTT
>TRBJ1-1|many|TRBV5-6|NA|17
CASGAGDFGRLNTEAFF
TGTGCCAGCGGGGCGGGTGATTTTGGGCGACTGAACACTGAAGCTTTCTTT
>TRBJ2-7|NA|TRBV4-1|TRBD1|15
CASSLRTGGGDEQYF
TGCGCCAGCAGCCTACGGACAGGGGGCGGCGACGAGCAGTACTTC
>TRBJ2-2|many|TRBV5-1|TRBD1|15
CASSRQGPETGELFF
TGCGCCAGCAGCCGACAGGGGCCGGAGACCGGGGAGCTGTTTTTT
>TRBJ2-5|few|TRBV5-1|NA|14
CASKGRLGWETQYF
TGCGCCAGCAAAGGCCGACTAGGGTGGGAGACCCAGTACTTC
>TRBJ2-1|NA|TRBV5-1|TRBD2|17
CASSLGDRDYTYNEQFF
TGCGCCAGCAGCTTAGGGGACCGGGACTACACCTACAATGAGCAGTTCTTC
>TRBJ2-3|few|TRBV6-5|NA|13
CASSYSYGDTQYF
TGTGCCAGCAGTTATAGCTATGGAGATACGCAGTATTTT
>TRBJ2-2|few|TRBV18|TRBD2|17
CASSPLAGLADTGELFF
TGTGCCAGCTCACCACTGGCAGGACTAGCGGACACCGGGGAGCTGTTTTTT
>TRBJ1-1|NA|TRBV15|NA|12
CATSGGGVGAFF
TGTGCCACCAGCGGCGGAGGTGTAGGAGCTTTCTTT
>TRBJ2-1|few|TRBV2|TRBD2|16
CASSELAGGSYNEQFF
TGTGCCAGCAGTGAGTTAGCGGGAGGCTCCTACAATGAGCAGTTCTTC
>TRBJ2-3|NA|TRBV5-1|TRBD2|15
CASSIGTSGSDTQYF
TGCGCCAGCAGCATCGGGACTAGCGGGTCAGATACGCAGTATTTT
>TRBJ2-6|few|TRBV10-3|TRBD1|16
CAIRPGTGAGANVLTF
TGTGCCATCAGGCCCGGGACAGGGGCTGGGGCCAACGTCCTGACTTTC
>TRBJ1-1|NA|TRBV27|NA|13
CASSLSRESEAFF
TGTGCCAGCAGTTTATCAAGGGAGAGTGAAGCTTTCTTT
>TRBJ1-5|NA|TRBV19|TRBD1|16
CASQIGQGAGNQPQHF
TGTGCCAGCCAAATTGGACAGGGGGCAGGCAATCAGCCCCAGCATTTT
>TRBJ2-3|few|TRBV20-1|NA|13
CSAWDVGTDTQYF
TGCAGTGCCTGGGACGTGGGCACAGATACGCAGTATTTT
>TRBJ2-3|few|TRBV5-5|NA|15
CASSLATTSTDTQYF
TGTGCCAGCAGCTTGGCCACCACTAGCACAGATACGCAGTATTTT